The clone carrying this T cell receptor beta chain has more than one count but fewer than ten. Antigen unknown. Sequencing targeted expressed TCRB transcripts, as all isolated RNA had been reverse transcribed. About 1.01 million reads per sample were averaged for stem cell-like memory samples. Only in-frame clones appear in the TCRdb table, and some are missing; sequencing was by immunoSEQ multiplex PCR. Among over 15,000 clones listed, 40% to 55% were seen once. CDR1 is SGHAT, CDR2 FQNNGV, per germline. The CDR3 contains 15 residues. V gave up 4 bases and J gave up 4 bases, with 13 bases separating them. These data originate in a study of beta chain features in type 1 diabetes. For the study at large: Similarity in age, gender and cell yields was seen between patients and healthy donors. The study, taken as a whole, reports: In comparison with healthy donors, patients had naive, central memory and Treg TCRB repertoires that appeared more similar. Patients with type 1 diabetes showed fewer VDJ junction insertions and more deletions.

This chain links TRBV11-2 with TRBJ2-2; a possible D gene is TRBD1 (5 bases). This sequence was found in a woman aged 40 to 55 in good health. Sequenced sample: stem cell memory CD4+ T cells from blood. In DNA form, the CDR3 reads TGTGCCAGCAGCTCCATAGCAGGGTTCACCGGGGAGCTGTTTTTT. The encoded protein is CASSSIAGFTGELFF.